This T cell receptor (beta chain) was obtained from a study of cytomegalovirus exposure and HLA in healthy donors. Study background: Sequencing of 150 million to 200 million T cells in an earlier analysis found 100 million to 140 million unique TCR beta sequences.

The PCR had 60 Vbeta and 13 Jbeta primers. Some clones are missing from TCRdb's copy, which holds only in-frame ones; the method was immunoSEQ multiplex PCR. The table has about 130,000 clones, about three quarters seen once; the top ten hold 3.5% to 5%. CDR1 and CDR2 (germline): SGHDT, YYEEEE. CDR3 length: 13 residues. Losses at the gene ends were 0 bases for V and 6 bases for J; bases not matched to a gene: 2. Study results and limitations: A later analysis showed TCR association rates differing by HLA locus, peaking at DRB1 and lowest at HLA-C. The study found most TCR sequences rare, yet found some public TCRs in many donors.

Of note for this clone: Its antigen is not identified.

The sequence was obtained from a male donor in good health and CMV-seronegative. Sequencing was carried out using PBMCs. The chain employs TRBV5-6 and TRBJ2-5; TRBD2 matches at 7 bases. CDR3 amino acids: CASSLEGTKTQYF. For the CDR3, the DNA is TGTGCCAGCAGCTTGGAAGGGACTAAGACCCAGTACTTC.